Here is one T cell receptor beta chain with its context. The data derive from a study of shared clonotypes between healthy human individuals. The overall study: Each donor contributed plates that comprised three CD4 naive, three CD4 memory, two CD8 naive and one CD8 memory.

The assay was run at deep level. Produced via immunoSEQ multiplex PCR; TCRdb's table is partial and in-frame only. Seen here are about 1,900,000 clones, just under 95% observed once, and the top ten hold approximately 1.2%. Germline V gives CDR1 SQVTM, CDR2 ANQGSEA. The CDR3 is 14 residues long. V gave up 4 bases and J gave up 7 bases; unmatched junction bases: 10. CD45RO-negative, CCR7-positively selected cells formed the naive CD8 fraction, excluding terminally differentiated effector memory CD45RA+ cells. The receptor was isolated from a man in his late teens or twenties in good health. The specimen was naive CD8+ T cells sorted from blood. The gene calls are TRBV29-1 and TRBJ2-1; TRBD2 agrees at 7 bases. The CDR3 is CSVVGGRARNEQFF. In nucleotides, the CDR3 is TGCAGCGTTGTGGGGGGGAGGGCCAGGAATGAGCAGTTCTTC.